This T cell receptor (beta chain) was recorded in a study of human T cells and chemical hapten exposure. Study results and limitations: With DPC sensitization, TCRs exceeding 1 in 1000 frequency showed no change.

CDR1 MNHEY and CDR2 SMNVEV come from the germline V gene (reference sequence). CDR3 length: 17 amino acids. The trim removed 4 bases at V and 4 bases at J, leaving 13 bases unmatched. With respect to this clonotype: Its antigen is not identified.

TCRdb fed the 5' RACE reads into MiXCR, producing one record per CDR3 protein. In the table there are approximately 150,000 distinct CDR3 sequences, roughly 4.1% of which are singletons. Whole blood that had not been fractionated was the source of extracted total RNA. V is TRBV27 and J is TRBJ1-1, with 9 nucleotides matching TRBD1. The sequence was collected from a female donor in good health. The CDR3 sequence: CASSSNRDRALGTEAFF. In DNA form, the CDR3 reads TGTGCCAGCAGTTCGAACCGGGACAGGGCGCTTGGCACTGAAGCTTTCTTT.